These 27 T cell receptor beta chains came from one sample sequenced in a study of vaccination and CD4 T cells after COVID-19. Cultured CD4+ T-cell DNA underwent Oncomine TCR Beta short-read sequencing. TCRdb reanalysed the PCR reads using MiXCR and keeps one entry per CDR3 protein. The profile shows about 15,000 distinct CDR3 sequences, about 40% of them singletons. Indicated treatment: roughly 10-day PBMC culture with coronavirus spike peptide pools or control peptides (ViraFEST assay). These receptors have no known antigen. Sequenced: cultured CD4+ T cells from blood. These TCRs come from a human donor with COVID-19.

This clonotype was counted only a few times. The rearrangement joins TRBV7-2 to TRBJ2-7, with D tentatively TRBD2 (7 bases). V was clipped by 1 base and J by 2 bases, with 12 bases between them. This CDR3 region has 15 residues. CDR1 SGHTA and CDR2 FQGNSA come from the germline V gene. The DNA of the CDR3 is TGTGCCAGCAGCTTAGGTGGGGGGGCTACCTACGAGCAGTACTTC. Protein: CASSLGGGATYEQYF.

The chain has TRBV12-1 and TRBJ2-1; TRBD2, the table's D call, was not compared with the DNA. TRBV12-1 is shown as a pseudogene. The CDR3 is 16 residues long. CDR3 loop: CASSSRLAGYVYEQFF. The CDR3 DNA reads as TGTGCCAGCAGCTCGAGACTAGCGGGGTATGTCTATGAGCAGTTCTTC.

The V call is TRBV5-1, the J call TRBJ2-7; D unresolved. V shed 4 bases and J shed 3 bases, with 8 bases lying between them. CDR3 length: 12 amino acids. The germline V gene has CDR1 SGHRS and CDR2 YFSETQ. The CDR3, as DNA: TGCGCCAGCAGCGCACAAGGCTACGAGCAGTACTTC. Its protein is CASSAQGYEQYF.

The rearrangement joins TRBV7-9 to TRBJ2-7, with D hard to call. This CDR3 region has 14 residues. Per germline, CDR1 SEHNR and CDR2 FQNEAQ (reference sequence). V was pared by 0 bases and J by 2 bases, with 8 bases between. The CDR3 DNA follows: TGTGCCAGCAGCTTAGCTGGGGTTACCTACGAGCAGTACTTC. It codes for CASSLAGVTYEQYF.

This chain links TRBV28 with TRBJ1-6; a possible D gene is TRBD1 (6 bases). CDR1 and CDR2 from the germline V gene are MDHEN and SYDVKM. Trimming shortened V by 2 bases and J by 5 bases, and 7 bases separated the two germline ends. The CDR3 spans 14 residues. The CDR3 coding sequence is TGTGCCAGCAGTTTAGGGACAAATAATTCACCCCTCCACTTT. This sequence encodes CASSLGTNNSPLHF.

This chain's CDR3 is CASSQRGSSYNEQFF. As DNA, the CDR3 is TGTGCCAGCAGTCAGCGGGGGAGCTCCTACAATGAGCAGTTCTTC. The chain joins TRBV12-3 or TRBV12-4 to TRBJ2-1, with TRBD2 matching 8 bases. CDR3 length equals 15 residues. With 5 bases clipped from V and 0 bases from J, the junction kept 3 bases outside the gene matches.

The V call is TRBV28, the J call TRBJ1-2; D remains unclear. Germline V lookup: CDR1 MDHEN, CDR2 SYDVKM. The ends were cut back, 5 bases at V and 2 bases at J, with 15 bases in the middle. The CDR3 loop spans 15 amino acids. The CDR3 loop is CASSRADSINYGYTF. The CDR3 DNA is TGTGCCAGCAGTCGCGCGGACTCCATAAACTATGGCTACACCTTC.

The chain couples TRBV7-2 to TRBJ2-3, with unresolved D. The CDR3 has 17 residues. The V end was cut by 8 bases, the J end by 6 bases, with 27 bases between. Germline V gene data show CDR1 as SGHTA and CDR2 as FQGNSA. The CDR3 loop reads CASGRSTTARYADTQYF. DNA of the CDR3: TGTGCCAGCGGACGGTCGACGACTGCTCGGTACGCCGATACGCAGTATTTT.

This clonotype was counted a single time. This chain connects TRBV5-1 to TRBJ1-3; 7 nucleotides agree with TRBD1. Trimming cost V 2 bases and J 0 bases; bases outside gene matches: 5. This CDR3 contains 16 residues. Per the germline V gene, CDR1 is SGHRS and CDR2 is YFSETQ. CDR3 in amino acids: CASSLSRQGSGNTIYF. DNA of the CDR3: TGCGCCAGCAGCTTATCCCGACAGGGCTCTGGAAACACCATATATTTT.

The rearrangement uses TRBV27 and TRBJ1-4; the D gene is possibly TRBD1 (6 bases). Germline V lookup: CDR1 MNHEY, CDR2 SMNVEV (reference sequence). CDR3 length: 13 residues. V lost 10 bases and J 7 bases, leaving 16 bases between the germline ends. This CDR3 reads CATAWGQAEKLFF. As DNA, the CDR3 is TGTGCCACCGCCTGGGGACAAGCTGAAAAACTGTTTTTT.

V is TRBV4-1 and J is TRBJ1-2, with D uncertain. Per germline, CDR1 MGHRA and CDR2 YSYEKL. This CDR3 is built from 15 residues. V shed 4 bases and J shed 6 bases, with 18 bases lying between them. As DNA, the CDR3 is TGCGCCAGCAGCCGCACCACCCAAGGACGGGATGGCTACACCTTC. Its protein product is CASSRTTQGRDGYTF.

This clonotype occurred a few times. This chain links TRBV24-1 with TRBJ2-5, with D unclear. CDR1 and CDR2 from the germline V gene are KGHDR and SFDVKD. Deletions cut 9 bases from V and 2 bases from J, with 12 bases between. The CDR3 runs 13 residues. The CDR3 nucleotides read TGTGCCACCTCTAGTCCCGGGCAAGAGACCCAGTACTTC. As protein: CATSSPGQETQYF.

This clonotype was seen more than once but under ten times. This chain uses TRBV19 with TRBJ1-2, with D possibly matching TRBD1 (6 bases). Germline lookup yields CDR1 LNHDA and CDR2 SQIVND (reference sequence). V was shortened by 0 bases and J by 7 bases, with 12 bases between the two germline ends. This CDR3 region has 14 residues. CDR3: CASSIDGAGAGYTF. CDR3 in DNA: TGTGCCAGTAGTATAGATGGGGCAGGGGCTGGCTACACCTTC.

The genes are TRBV6-5 and TRBJ1-2, with unresolved D. Germline assignment: CDR1 MNHEY and CDR2 SVGAGI. CDR3 length equals 15 residues. V was pared by 4 bases and J by 2 bases, with 14 bases between. This CDR3 reads CASSSFLIGNYGYTF. The DNA for the CDR3 is TGTGCCAGCAGTTCGTTTTTGATCGGGAACTATGGCTACACCTTC.

This clonotype was counted between two and nine times. This rearrangement joins TRBV6-1 to TRBJ2-3; D may correspond to TRBD1 or TRBD2 (5 bases each). The germline V gene has CDR1 MNHNS and CDR2 SASEGT. The CDR3 is 13 amino acids. V gave up 6 bases and J gave up 3 bases, with 10 bases separating them. The CDR3 loop reads CASRGPSTDTQYF. CDR3 bases: TGTGCCAGCAGGGGACCCTCGACAGATACGCAGTATTTT.

This clonotype has more than one count but fewer than ten. The gene calls are TRBV10-3 and TRBJ1-2, with 8 bases fitting TRBD1. The CDR3 loop spans 15 amino acids. Germline V gene data show CDR1 as ENHRY and CDR2 as SYGVKD. The V and J ends lost 6 bases and 3 bases, in that order; junction bases with no gene match: 9. The CDR3 nucleotides are TGTGCCATCAGGACCCCAGGGGGCAGCGACTATGGCTACACCTTC. It specifies CAIRTPGGSDYGYTF.

This clonotype occurred a few times. This chain joins TRBV11-3 and TRBJ2-7, with D unresolved. V lost 0 bases and J 4 bases, leaving 13 bases between the germline ends. CDR1 and CDR2 from the germline V gene are SGHNT and YENEEA. The CDR3 contains 15 residues. The CDR3 nucleotides read TGTGCCAGCAGCTTAGACAGTCAGAAGGTGTACGAGCAGTACTTC. Its protein is CASSLDSQKVYEQYF.

Only a few counts were recorded for this clonotype. The chain links TRBV6-5 to TRBJ2-5, with 10 bases aligning to TRBD1. Germline V CDR1 and CDR2: MNHEY, SVGAGI. The CDR3 extends over 17 amino acids. Trimming took 0 bases from V and 0 from J; bases not matched to a gene: 4. CDR3 DNA sequence: TGTGCCAGCAGTTACTCGACGACAGGGGGCCACCAAGAGACCCAGTACTTC. It encodes CASSYSTTGGHQETQYF.

The chain links TRBV11-3 to TRBJ2-3; no clear D. This CDR3 has 13 amino acids. Trimming left V 4 bases short and J 5 bases short, with 10 bases between. The germline CDR1 and CDR2 sequences are SGHNT and YENEEA. This CDR3 reads CASSSSRLDTQYF. DNA for the CDR3: TGTGCCAGCAGCTCCAGTAGGTTAGATACGCAGTATTTT.

This clonotype is deemed medium-sized. The chain joins TRBV6-2 or TRBV6-3 to TRBJ1-2; possible D gene TRBD1, 5 bases. V was shortened by 2 bases and J by 7 bases, with 20 bases between the two germline ends. Germline V gene sequence: CDR1 MNHEY, CDR2 SVGEGT. This CDR3 contains 16 residues. This chain's CDR3 is CASSYEVYGREVGYTF. DNA of the CDR3: TGTGCCAGCAGTTACGAGGTGTACGGCAGGGAGGTTGGCTACACCTTC.

The rearrangement uses TRBV27 and TRBJ2-4; possible D gene TRBD1, 6 bases. V was pared by 5 bases and J by 4 bases, with 18 bases between. The CDR3 is made up of 16 amino acids. Germline loops: CDR1 MNHEY, CDR2 SMNVEV (reference sequence). CDR3 sequence (DNA): TGTGCCAGCAGTCCCAGACAGGCGCAGGGGAAAAACATTCAGTACTTC. It codes for CASSPRQAQGKNIQYF.

The V gene is TRBV6-1, the J gene TRBJ2-1; D perhaps matches TRBD1 (6 bases). This CDR3 region has 13 residues. The V end lost 3 bases, the J end lost 10 bases, and 13 bases lay between the germline ends. CDR1 is MNHNS and CDR2 is SASEGT in the germline V gene. The CDR3: CASSEGPTGEQFF. The CDR3 region has the DNA TGTGCCAGCAGTGAGGGACCAACAGGGGAGCAGTTCTTC.

This clonotype was picked up a small number of times. This chain joins TRBV21-1 and TRBJ1-6; the D call of TRBD1 is as the table states it, not checked on the DNA. TRBV21-1 is classified as a pseudogene. This CDR3 contains 15 residues. Here the CDR3 reads CASSKDPGVNSPLHF. The CDR3, as DNA: TGTGCCAGCAGCAAAGACCCGGGGGTTAATTCACCCCTCCACTTT.

V is TRBV7-9 and J is TRBJ2-7, with a tentative D call TRBD2 (7 bases). Germline values: CDR1 SEHNR, CDR2 FQNEAQ (reference sequence). The V gene lost 5 bases and the J gene lost 11 bases, with 16 bases spanning the gap. The CDR3 extends over 12 amino acids. The CDR3 protein is CASSLEGGGEYF. The CDR3 DNA reads as TGTGCCAGCAGCCTGGAGGGGGGGGGAGAGTACTTC.

By sample share, this clonotype is large. The V call is TRBV20-1, the J call TRBJ1-1; 10 bases align to TRBD1. The CDR3 loop spans 15 amino acids. With 6 bases clipped from V and 4 bases from J, the junction kept 11 bases outside the gene matches. In germline, CDR1 is DFQATT, CDR2 SNEGSKA (reference sequence). In DNA, the CDR3 is TGCAGTGCAGAGAGGAGACAGGGGGCTGGCACTGAAGCTTTCTTT. As protein: CSAERRQGAGTEAFF.

This clonotype was detected only a few times. V is TRBV7-9 and J is TRBJ2-5; 7 nucleotides line up with TRBD2. The ends lost 5 bases at V and 6 bases at J; junction bases unmatched: 6. This CDR3 region has 13 residues. The germline CDR1 and CDR2 sequences are SEHNR and FQNEAQ (reference sequence). The CDR3 is CASSRGEGKTQYF. CDR3 coding DNA: TGTGCCAGCAGCCGGGGGGAGGGGAAGACCCAGTACTTC.

This chain uses TRBV24-1 with TRBJ2-3, with no clear D. Germline lookup yields CDR1 KGHDR and CDR2 SFDVKD. V shed 6 bases and J shed 1 base, with 7 bases lying between them. This CDR3 is 13 amino acids long. The CDR3 DNA is TGTGCCACCAGTTCAGAGGGCACAGATACGCAGTATTTT. This sequence encodes CATSSEGTDTQYF.